This is a list of T cell receptor beta chains from one sample in a study of CD8 T cells in Susac syndrome. TCRdb re-derived calls from the immunoSEQ multiplex PCR reads in MiXCR, one entry per CDR3 protein. The data show about 83,000 distinct CDR3 sequences, around 95% seen once. Material: CD8+ T cells from PBMCs. Receptors were obtained from a human donor with Susac syndrome. Both conserved end residues are part of each CDR3. The D gene is left open where the match is weak. Size tells how often a clone was seen (once, few, many) or the class of an expanded clone, and some rows leave it out.

V: TRBV5-4
D: TRBD2
J: TRBJ2-3
size: .
DNA: TGTGCCAGCAGCTTGGTACTAGCGGGGGAGGCAGATACGCAGTATTTT
CDR3: CASSLVLAGEADTQYF

V: TRBV7-6
D: TRBD2
J: TRBJ2-1
size: .
DNA: TGTGCCAGCAGCTCAACTAGCGGGAGAACCGAGGACAATGAGCAGTTCTTC
CDR3: CASSSTSGRTEDNEQFF

V: TRBV29-1
D: .
J: TRBJ2-1
size: .
DNA: TGCAGCGTCGCGACAGTAAATAGCCTCTACAATGAGCAGTTCTTC
CDR3: CSVATVNSLYNEQFF

V: TRBV9
D: .
J: TRBJ2-3
size: .
DNA: TGTGCCAGCAGCGTATTCGGGACCCACCGGACAACAGATACGCAGTATTTT
CDR3: CASSVFGTHRTTDTQYF

V: TRBV20-1
D: .
J: TRBJ2-1
size: .
DNA: TGCAGTGCAGAGGACTGGAGCTCCTACAATGAGCAGTTCTTC
CDR3: CSAEDWSSYNEQFF

V: TRBV11-2
D: .
J: TRBJ2-2
size: .
DNA: TGTGCCAGCAGCTTACTAACGGTGGGCGGGGAGCTGTTTTTT
CDR3: CASSLLTVGGELFF

V: TRBV9
D: TRBD2
J: TRBJ2-1
size: .
DNA: TGTGCCAGCCAAGCCGGGACTAGCGGATCTGAGCAGTTCTTC
CDR3: CASQAGTSGSEQFF

V: TRBV30
D: .
J: TRBJ1-4
size: .
DNA: TGTGCCTGGAGTAAAGGGGCAACTAATGAAAAACTGTTTTTT
CDR3: CAWSKGATNEKLFF

V: TRBV6-4
D: TRBD1
J: TRBJ1-1
size: .
DNA: TGTGCCAGCAGCTACACAGGGGACACTGAAGCTTTCTTT
CDR3: CASSYTGDTEAFF

V: TRBV12-3/TRBV12-4
D: .
J: TRBJ1-1
size: .
DNA: TGTGCCAGCAGTTTTCGTAGCGCCCTATCTAGGATCACTGAAGCTTTCTTT
CDR3: CASSFRSALSRITEAFF

V: TRBV4-2
D: TRBD2
J: TRBJ2-6
size: once
DNA: TGTGCCAGCAGCCTCATTGGAGGACTAGCGGGCATCTCTGGGGCCAACGTCCTGACTTTC
CDR3: CASSLIGGLAGISGANVLTF

V: TRBV30
D: .
J: TRBJ2-7
size: .
DNA: TGTGCCTGGAGTGTCGGGACACCCTACGAGCAGTACTTC
CDR3: CAWSVGTPYEQYF

V: TRBV20-1
D: .
J: TRBJ2-3
size: .
DNA: TGCAGTGCTAGGATCCCGGGCGATACGCAGTATTTT
CDR3: CSARIPGDTQYF

V: TRBV4-1
D: TRBD1
J: TRBJ1-4
size: .
DNA: TGCGCCAGCAGCCCGGACAGGGGGCAGGGAAAACTGTTTTTT
CDR3: CASSPDRGQGKLFF

V: TRBV5-1
D: TRBD2
J: TRBJ2-3
size: .
DNA: TGCGCCAGCAGCTTGGCCTGGGACTATCCAAGCACAGATACGCAGTATTTT
CDR3: CASSLAWDYPSTDTQYF

V: TRBV4-1
D: .
J: TRBJ2-7
size: .
DNA: TGCGCCAGCAGCCAAGGGCAGGGCACCTACGAGCAGTACTTC
CDR3: CASSQGQGTYEQYF

V: TRBV28
D: TRBD2
J: TRBJ2-3
size: .
DNA: TGTGCCAGCAGTTCCCCCGATCTAGCGGGAGGGGCAGATACGCAGTATTTT
CDR3: CASSSPDLAGGADTQYF

V: TRBV5-5
D: TRBD1
J: TRBJ2-5
size: .
DNA: TGTGCCAGCAGCTTGATGGACAGGGGTCAAGAGACCCAGTACTTC
CDR3: CASSLMDRGQETQYF

V: TRBV24-1
D: .
J: TRBJ2-2
size: .
DNA: TGTGCCACCAGTGATCCCGGGACTTCTAGGACCGGGGAGCTGTTTTTT
CDR3: CATSDPGTSRTGELFF

V: TRBV14
D: .
J: TRBJ2-1
size: .
DNA: TGTGCCAGCAGCCAAGATGAGGGAAATGAGCAGTTCTTC
CDR3: CASSQDEGNEQFF

V: TRBV9
D: TRBD2
J: TRBJ2-1
size: once
DNA: TGTGCCAGCAGCGTAGAGGGAGGGTTAGAGCAGTTCTTC
CDR3: CASSVEGGLEQFF

V: TRBV29-1
D: TRBD2
J: TRBJ2-7
size: .
DNA: TGCAGCGTTGAAGCCCGGGGGGACGAGAATCCGGAGCCCTACGAGCAGTACTTC
CDR3: CSVEARGDENPEPYEQYF

V: TRBV5-4
D: TRBD1
J: TRBJ1-2
size: .
DNA: TGTGCCAGCAGGGGGGGGACAGGAGCTAACTATGGCTACACCTTC
CDR3: CASRGGTGANYGYTF

V: TRBV20-1
D: .
J: TRBJ2-7
size: .
DNA: TGCAGTGCTAGGGGACGGGACTTACCTGCCTACGAGCAGTACTTC
CDR3: CSARGRDLPAYEQYF

V: TRBV3-1
D: TRBD2
J: TRBJ2-3
size: .
DNA: TGTGCCAGCAGCCTTGGGCTAGCGGGCCCATACACAGATACGCAGTATTTT
CDR3: CASSLGLAGPYTDTQYF

V: TRBV5-1
D: .
J: TRBJ2-7
size: .
DNA: TGCGCCAGCAGCTTGGGATCAGGGTGGAGCGAGCAGTACTTC
CDR3: CASSLGSGWSEQYF

V: TRBV12-3/TRBV12-4
D: .
J: TRBJ2-7
size: .
DNA: TGTGCCAGCAGTTTAGGGGGCAGGGACTACGAGCAGTACTTC
CDR3: CASSLGGRDYEQYF

V: TRBV28
D: .
J: TRBJ1-2
size: .
DNA: TGTGCCAGCAGTTTATCGCCCCCCCGGGACGGCTACACCTTC
CDR3: CASSLSPPRDGYTF

V: TRBV6-5
D: .
J: TRBJ2-1
size: .
DNA: TGTGCCAGCAGTTACTCACTAGCCCCCTACTACAATGAGCAGTTCTTC
CDR3: CASSYSLAPYYNEQFF

V: TRBV20-1
D: .
J: TRBJ2-7
size: .
DNA: TGCAGTGCTAGGCTTATCGACAGCTCCTACGAGCAGTACTTC
CDR3: CSARLIDSSYEQYF

V: TRBV5-1
D: .
J: TRBJ1-1
size: .
DNA: TGCGCCAGCAGCTTTGATGGTGCTGAAGCTTTCTTT
CDR3: CASSFDGAEAFF

V: TRBV20-1
D: .
J: TRBJ1-2
size: .
DNA: TGCAGTGCTAGACAGGTCGTCGAGTTGTACACCTTC
CDR3: CSARQVVELYTF

V: TRBV4-3
D: .
J: TRBJ2-1
size: few
DNA: TGCGCCAGCAGCCAAGGCGACATTTCCTACAATGAGCAGTTCTTC
CDR3: CASSQGDISYNEQFF

V: TRBV7-9
D: .
J: TRBJ2-5
size: .
DNA: TGTGCCAGCAGCTCCCCGTACCAAGAGACCCAGTACTTC
CDR3: CASSSPYQETQYF

V: TRBV14
D: .
J: TRBJ1-3
size: .
DNA: TGTGCCAGCAGCCAAGATCTTGGAAACACCATATATTTT
CDR3: CASSQDLGNTIYF

V: TRBV7-2
D: TRBD2
J: TRBJ2-7
size: .
DNA: TGTGCCAGCAGCTTAACTAGCGGGGTTGGGAACTACGAGCAGTACTTC
CDR3: CASSLTSGVGNYEQYF

V: TRBV20-1
D: TRBD2
J: TRBJ2-3
size: .
DNA: TGCAGTGCCGAGACCGGGACTAGGGGCACAGATACGCAGTATTTT
CDR3: CSAETGTRGTDTQYF

V: TRBV13
D: .
J: TRBJ2-7
size: .
DNA: TGTGCCAGCACCCTATCAGGGGAATCCTACGAGCAGTACTTC
CDR3: CASTLSGESYEQYF

V: TRBV7-8
D: .
J: TRBJ2-3
size: .
DNA: TGTGCCAGCAGCTTAGGGGTTGGGTTCGCAGATACGCAGTATTTT
CDR3: CASSLGVGFADTQYF

V: TRBV7-9
D: .
J: TRBJ1-1
size: .
DNA: TGTGCCAGCAGCGACCAGCTTCGGGCTTTCTTT
CDR3: CASSDQLRAFF

V: TRBV9
D: TRBD2
J: TRBJ2-1
size: .
DNA: TGTGCCAGCAGCGCTAGCGGGAACAGGATCTCCGAGCAGTTCTTC
CDR3: CASSASGNRISEQFF

V: TRBV2
D: .
J: TRBJ2-5
size: .
DNA: TGTGCCAGCAGCCAACTAGAAAAGCAAGAGACCCAGTACTTC
CDR3: CASSQLEKQETQYF

V: TRBV4-1
D: .
J: TRBJ1-1
size: .
DNA: TGCGCCAGCAGCCAAAGTCGCTCTGAAGCTTTCTTT
CDR3: CASSQSRSEAFF

V: TRBV4-3
D: .
J: TRBJ1-5
size: .
DNA: TGCGCCAGCAGCCAAGCGGTTATACAGACATCCATATGGCCCCAGCATTTT
CDR3: CASSQAVIQTSIWPQHF

V: TRBV28
D: .
J: TRBJ2-3
size: .
DNA: TGTGCCAGCAGTTTATCTAGCGAGGGTGCAGATACGCAGTATTTT
CDR3: CASSLSSEGADTQYF

V: TRBV20-1
D: .
J: TRBJ1-1
size: .
DNA: TGCAGTGCTAGAGGTTATTCCCGGACGGTGAACACTGAAGCTTTCTTT
CDR3: CSARGYSRTVNTEAFF